Below are 15 T cell receptor beta chains sequenced from a single sample in a study of shared clonotypes between healthy human individuals. The naive CD8 fraction comprised CD45RO-negative cells positively selected for CCR7 and excluded terminally differentiated effector memory CD45RA+ cells. The assay was immunoSEQ multiplex PCR, and TCRdb's table has in-frame clones only and misses some. The repertoire consists of under 1 million clones, with 90% to 95% occurring once and the leading ten covering 20% to 30%. The sequenced sample consisted of naive CD8+ T cells sorted from blood. The receptors originated from a man younger than 40 in good health.

The chain couples TRBV5-4 to TRBJ2-1; 10 bases align to TRBD2. This CDR3 has 15 amino acids. V lost 4 bases, J lost 5 bases, and 6 bases stayed unmatched. Germline V gives CDR1 SGHNT, CDR2 YYREEE (reference sequence). The CDR3 loop reads CASSALAGLNNEQFF. For the CDR3, the DNA is TGTGCCAGCAGCGCACTAGCGGGACTAAACAATGAGCAGTTCTTC.

V and J are TRBV7-8 and TRBJ2-3; 7 nucleotides align to TRBD2. V gave up 5 bases and J gave up 2 bases; unmatched junction bases: 7. The germline V gene has CDR1 SGHVS and CDR2 FQNEAQ. CDR3 length: 15 residues. CDR3 region: CASSAGREITDTQYF. The CDR3, as DNA: TGTGCCAGCAGCGCTGGGCGGGAGATCACAGATACGCAGTATTTT.

The chain links TRBV30 to TRBJ1-2, with D perhaps TRBD1 (5 bases). V shed 6 bases and J shed 2 bases, with 10 bases lying between them. The germline V gene encodes CDR1 GTSNPN and CDR2 SVGIG (reference sequence). The CDR3 length is 12 residues. The CDR3 DNA reads as TGTGCCTGTTCAGGGTCGAACTATGGCTACACCTTC. Translation gives CACSGSNYGYTF.

V gene TRBV6-6 combines with J gene TRBJ1-1; D is unclear. Between the trimmed V and J ends, which lost 6 bases and 3 bases, there was a span of 20 bases. The CDR3 is made up of 16 amino acids. From germline, CDR1 is MNHNY and CDR2 SVGAGI (reference sequence). CDR3 sequence (DNA): TGTGCCAGCAGCCATTGGATGGCGGAGATTTACACTGAAGCTTTCTTT. This encodes CASSHWMAEIYTEAFF.

The chain couples TRBV5-1 to TRBJ2-7, with 7 bases fitting TRBD2. The V gene end was trimmed by 3 bases and the J gene end by 2 bases; junction bases not matched to a gene: 2. The CDR3 loop spans 13 amino acids. The germline CDR1 and CDR2 sequences are SGHRS and YFSETQ. This CDR3 reads CASSSGRAYEQYF. The CDR3 coding sequence is TGCGCCAGCAGCTCGGGGAGGGCCTACGAGCAGTACTTC.

This clone occurred a few times. J is TRBJ2-5 and V is TRBV27, with TRBD2 matching 7 bases. Germline trimming cut 2 bases from V and 2 bases from J; bases unmatched to any gene: 5. Germline loops: CDR1 MNHEY, CDR2 SMNVEV (reference sequence). This CDR3 is built from 15 residues. The CDR3 reads CASSLLGLEQETQYF. Here the CDR3 DNA reads TGTGCCAGCAGTTTACTTGGACTAGAACAAGAGACCCAGTACTTC.

The rearrangement links TRBV7-9 to TRBJ1-1, with D uncertain. The length of the CDR3 is 13 residues. Trimming removed 5 bases at V and 4 bases at J, with 11 bases between. Germline CDR1 and CDR2: SEHNR and FQNEAQ (reference sequence). The CDR3 DNA is TGTGCCAGCAGCCAAGACACGTCCACTGAAGCTTTCTTT. This encodes CASSQDTSTEAFF.

The chain recombines TRBV19 with TRBJ2-3, with TRBD2 matching 11 bases. V shed 7 bases and J 2 bases; nucleotides not matched to a gene: 11. This CDR3 is 17 amino acids long. Germline V CDR1 and CDR2: LNHDA, SQIVND (reference sequence). In DNA form, the CDR3 reads TGTGCCAGTAACCGAGGACTAGCGGGCAAGAACACAGATACGCAGTATTTT. Protein product: CASNRGLAGKNTDTQYF.

The genes are TRBV28 and TRBJ2-1; TRBD2 agrees at 14 bases. From germline, CDR1 is MDHEN and CDR2 SYDVKM. The CDR3 is 16 residues long. V was pared by 2 bases and J by 8 bases, with 5 bases of the junction left unmatched. CDR3 DNA sequence: TGTGCCAGCAGTTTACGACGACTAGCGGGAGGGGATGAGCAGTTCTTC. Its protein is CASSLRRLAGGDEQFF. Full variable domain (missing parts from reference TRBV28 and TRBJ2-1): DVKVTQSSRYLVKRTGEKVFLECVQDMDHENMFWYRQDPGLGLRLIYFSYDVKMKEKGDIPEGYSVSREKKERFSLILESASTNQTSMYLCASSLRRLAGGDEQFFGPGTRLTVL.

The rearrangement links TRBV7-2 to TRBJ2-7; 9 bases match TRBD2. The trim removed 4 bases at V and 7 bases at J, leaving 8 bases unmatched. From germline, CDR1 is SGHTA and CDR2 FQGNSA. This CDR3 has 14 amino acids. CDR3 in amino acids: CASSSLAGEDEQYF. The CDR3 bases are TGTGCCAGCAGCTCTTTAGCGGGAGAGGATGAGCAGTACTTC.

This clone was seen a handful of times. V usage is TRBV7-9 and J usage is TRBJ1-2, with D possibly matching TRBD1 (5 bases). The germline V and J ends were trimmed by 3 bases and 6 bases, with 8 bases remaining between them. Germline assignment: CDR1 SEHNR and CDR2 FQNEAQ (reference sequence). The CDR3 covers 12 residues. This chain's CDR3 is CASSFEGDGYTF. For the CDR3, the DNA is TGTGCCAGCAGCTTTGAAGGGGATGGCTACACCTTC. The full variable domain, completed using reference TRBV7-9 and TRBJ1-2, is DTGVSQNPRHKITKRGQNVTFRCDPISEHNRLYWYRQTLGQGPEFLTYFQNEAQLEKSRLLSDRFSAERPKGSFSTLEIQRTEQGDSAMYLCASSFEGDGYTFGSGTRLTVV.

The chain is built from TRBV6-1 and TRBJ1-5; D may be TRBD1 (5 bases). Trimming took 0 bases from V and 3 from J, leaving 9 bases between them. Germline loops: CDR1 MNHNS, CDR2 SASEGT. CDR3 length equals 15 residues. The CDR3 bases are TGTGCCAGCAGTGAAGCCGCGGGGACCAATCAGCCCCAGCATTTT. It codes for CASSEAAGTNQPQHF.

The chain couples TRBV7-9 to TRBJ2-5, with 10 bases identical to TRBD1. This CDR3 has 14 residues. Germline trimming cut 4 bases from V and 8 bases from J; bases unmatched to any gene: 7. Germline assignment: CDR1 SEHNR and CDR2 FQNEAQ (reference sequence). The CDR3 region has the DNA TGTGCCAGCAGCTCAGATGACAGGGGGCGCACCCAGTACTTC. Translated: CASSSDDRGRTQYF.

The chain joins TRBV10-2 to TRBJ2-3, with TRBD1 as a possible D gene (6 bases). Germline values: CDR1 WSHSY, CDR2 SAAADI. V lost 2 bases to trimming and J lost 2 bases, with 14 bases between them. CDR3 size: 16 residues. The CDR3 DNA is TGCGCCAGCAGTGAGGGCAGGGGCCGACTCACAGATACGCAGTATTTT. This gives the protein CASSEGRGRLTDTQYF.

For this clone: The same CDR3 is also encoded by other DNA sequences in this sample. The chain links TRBV27 to TRBJ2-7; no reliable D call. V was trimmed by 2 bases and J by 1 base, leaving 6 bases between them. Germline V lookup: CDR1 MNHEY, CDR2 SMNVEV (reference sequence). This CDR3 has 13 residues. The CDR3 nucleotides are TGTGCCAGCAGTTTAGAAGGGTCCTACGAGCAGTACTTC. Amino acid sequence: CASSLEGSYEQYF.